This TCR beta chain is from a study of blood T cell repertoires in COVID-19. The overall study: Sources were T cells, B-cell-depleted T cells, or PBMCs; the material itself was cDNA or gDNA.

This CDR3 region has 15 residues. V trimming: 2 bases; J trimming: 6 bases; junction bases outside the gene matches: 6. Germline V lookup: CDR1 SGHAT, CDR2 FQNNGV. Clones were read by immunoSEQ multiplex PCR, and TCRdb kept only the in-frame ones, dropping some. There are approximately 49,000 clones in the sample; about 88% occur only once, and more than 2% lies in the top ten. The specimen sequenced was peripheral blood. The receptor was isolated from a man in his forties or fifties with acute or convalescent COVID-19. The genes are TRBV11-2 and TRBJ2-7, with 11 bases fitting TRBD2. CDR3 sequence (DNA): TGTGCCAGCAGCTTAATGGGTAGCGGGAGGGCCGAGCAGTACTTC. Its protein is CASSLMGSGRAEQYF.